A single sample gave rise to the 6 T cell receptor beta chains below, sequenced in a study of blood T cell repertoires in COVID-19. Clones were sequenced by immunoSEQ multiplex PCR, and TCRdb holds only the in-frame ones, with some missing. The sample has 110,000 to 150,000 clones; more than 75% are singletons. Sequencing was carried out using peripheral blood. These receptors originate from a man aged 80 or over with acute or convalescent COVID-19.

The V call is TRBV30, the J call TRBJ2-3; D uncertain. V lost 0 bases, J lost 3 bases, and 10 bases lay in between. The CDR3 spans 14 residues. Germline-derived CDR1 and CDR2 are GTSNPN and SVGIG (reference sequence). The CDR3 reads CAWSVGSPTDTQYF. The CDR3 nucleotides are TGTGCCTGGAGTGTGGGCTCCCCGACAGATACGCAGTATTTT.

The CDR3 spells CASSPRGLARSTDTQYF. CDR3 coding DNA: TGTGCCAGCAGTCCCCGGGGACTAGCGAGAAGCACAGATACGCAGTATTTT. J is TRBJ2-3 and V is TRBV27; TRBD2 aligns across 10 bases. Germline CDR1 and CDR2: MNHEY and SMNVEV (reference sequence). The CDR3 loop spans 17 amino acids. V lost 5 bases, J lost 0 bases, and 8 bases stayed unmatched.

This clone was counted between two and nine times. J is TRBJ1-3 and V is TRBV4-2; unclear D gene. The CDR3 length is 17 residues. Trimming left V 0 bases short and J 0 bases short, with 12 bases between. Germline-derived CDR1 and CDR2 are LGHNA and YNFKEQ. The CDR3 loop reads CASSQDEGSGSGNTIYF. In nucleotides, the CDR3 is TGTGCCAGCAGCCAAGATGAGGGTAGCGGCTCTGGAAACACCATATATTTT.

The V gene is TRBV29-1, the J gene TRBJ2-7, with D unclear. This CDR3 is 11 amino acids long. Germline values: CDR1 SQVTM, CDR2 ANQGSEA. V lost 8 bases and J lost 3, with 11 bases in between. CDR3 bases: TGCAGCTTTCGACTTTTCTACGAGCAGTACTTC. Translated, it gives CSFRLFYEQYF.

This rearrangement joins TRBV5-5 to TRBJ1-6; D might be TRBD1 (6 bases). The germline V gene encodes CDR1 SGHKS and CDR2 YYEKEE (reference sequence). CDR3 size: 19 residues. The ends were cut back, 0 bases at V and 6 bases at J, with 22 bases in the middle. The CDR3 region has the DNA TGTGCCAGCAGCTTGGCGGGGGGGGGCTCTGCCCAGGGTAATTCACCCCTCCACTTT. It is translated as CASSLAGGGSAQGNSPLHF.

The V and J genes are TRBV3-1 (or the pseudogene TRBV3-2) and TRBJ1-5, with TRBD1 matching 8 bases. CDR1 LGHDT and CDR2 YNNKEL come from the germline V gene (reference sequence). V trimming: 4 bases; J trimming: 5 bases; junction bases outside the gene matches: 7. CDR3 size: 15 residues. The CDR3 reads CASSPGQDRYQPQHF. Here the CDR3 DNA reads TGTGCCAGCAGCCCGGGACAGGATCGATATCAGCCCCAGCATTTT.